These 30 T cell receptor beta chains came from one sample sequenced in a study of T cells after yellow fever vaccination. One entry per CDR3 protein results from TCRdb running MiXCR on the 5' RACE reads. The sample includes some 300,000 distinct CDR3 sequences, approximately 3.8% seen only once; the top ten take roughly a quarter. This specimen was PBMCs, taken on the day of the yellow fever booster vaccination. These TCRs come from a man younger than 35 who received the YFV17D yellow fever vaccine.

This clonotype was seen ten or more times. The genes are TRBV20-1 and TRBJ2-5, with D perhaps matching TRBD1 (7 bases). CDR1 and CDR2 (germline): DFQATT, SNEGSKA (reference sequence). This CDR3 has 13 amino acids. Between the trimmed V and J ends, which lost 6 bases and 9 bases, there was a span of 20 bases. The CDR3 nucleotides are TGCAGTGCGAGGGGCAGGGGGGCCCCGGCCCAGTACTTC. Protein sequence: CSARGRGAPAQYF.

This clonotype has ten or more counts. The V call is TRBV5-1, the J call TRBJ1-6; D gene ambiguous. The V gene lost 0 bases and the J gene lost 9 bases, with 10 bases spanning the gap. The CDR3 length is 14 residues. Germline CDR1 SGHRS, CDR2 YFSETQ. CDR3 DNA sequence: TGCGCCAGCAGCTTGGACAGTTTGGGTTCACCCCTCCACTTT. It encodes CASSLDSLGSPLHF.

This clonotype occurred many times. This chain links TRBV7-9 with TRBJ1-5; 8 positions agree with TRBD1. CDR3 length: 16 residues. Germline V gives CDR1 SEHNR, CDR2 FQNEAQ (reference sequence). Trimming took 1 base from V and 2 from J; bases not matched to a gene: 4. Here the CDR3 DNA reads TGTGCCAGCAGCTTAGGGGGGACAGGCGGCAATCAGCCCCAGCATTTT. Amino acid sequence: CASSLGGTGGNQPQHF.

V is TRBV5-1 and J is TRBJ2-6; D not certain. Germline assignment: CDR1 SGHRS and CDR2 YFSETQ. This CDR3 is 16 amino acids long. Trimming took off 0 bases at V and 1 base at J, with 8 bases between the two ends. CDR3 nucleotide sequence: TGCGCCAGCAGCTTGGATCGAGTTTCTGGGGCCAACGTCCTGACTTTC. It yields the protein CASSLDRVSGANVLTF.

This clonotype has just a few counts. The V and J genes are TRBV20-1 and TRBJ2-1, with D perhaps being TRBD1 or TRBD2 (6 bases each). The CDR3 loop spans 14 amino acids. Germline V gene lookup returns CDR1 DFQATT and CDR2 SNEGSKA (reference sequence). Trimming removed 3 bases at V and 9 bases at J, with 18 bases between. The CDR3 spells CSARGGPSESEQFF. As DNA, the CDR3 is TGCAGTGCTAGGGGGGGCCCCTCGGAGAGTGAGCAGTTCTTC.

This clonotype appeared many times. The gene calls are TRBV5-1 and TRBJ1-4; TRBD1 might be the D (5 bases). The CDR3 covers 15 residues. Germline CDR1 and CDR2: SGHRS and YFSETQ. Trimming pared 1 base from V and 4 bases from J, leaving 11 bases between. CDR3 nucleotides: TGCGCCAGCAGCTTGACAGGCCCAGATAATGAAAAACTGTTTTTT. This translates into CASSLTGPDNEKLFF.

This clonotype was seen repeatedly, ten times or more. This sequence joins TRBV15 and TRBJ2-5, with 7 nucleotides matching TRBD2. Germline loops: CDR1 LNHNV, CDR2 YYDKDF (reference sequence). The CDR3 totals 15 residues. Trimming removed 1 base from V and 4 bases from J; junction bases left unmatched: 6. The CDR3 DNA sequence: TGTGCCACCAGCAGAGCCAGCGGGGTCGGAGAGACCCAGTACTTC. Amino acids: CATSRASGVGETQYF.

This clonotype was found many times. The V gene is TRBV6-5, the J gene TRBJ2-7; maybe TRBD2 (6 bases). The CDR3 runs to 15 residues. V was cut by 3 bases and J by 2 bases, with 14 bases left in between. Germline V gene sequence: CDR1 MNHEY, CDR2 SVGAGI. CDR3 DNA sequence: TGTGCCAGCAGTTATCGGGCTAGCGCCGCCTACGAGCAGTACTTC. Encoded protein: CASSYRASAAYEQYF.

A few counts support this clonotype. The V call is TRBV5-4, the J call TRBJ2-3, with 7 bases that match TRBD2. The CDR3 loop spans 15 amino acids. Germline CDR1 reads SGHNT; CDR2 reads YYREEE (reference sequence). J lost 2 bases, V lost 0 bases, and 3 bases had no gene match. The CDR3 region has the DNA TGTGCCAGCAGCTTGGAACGGGGGGACACAGATACGCAGTATTTT. This encodes CASSLERGDTDTQYF.

CDR3 residues: CASSWENEQYF. DNA of the CDR3: TGTGCCAGCAGCTGGGAGAACGAGCAGTACTTC. The rearrangement joins TRBV7-2 to TRBJ2-7; D might be TRBD2 (5 bases). Per the germline V gene, CDR1 is SGHTA and CDR2 is FQGNSA. V lost 4 bases and J lost 5, with 6 bases in between. This CDR3 contains 11 residues.

This clonotype was picked up a small number of times. The chain employs TRBV20-1 and TRBJ2-1, with 8 bases lining up with TRBD1. V lost 3 bases, J lost 7 bases, and 5 bases stayed unmatched. The CDR3 covers 13 residues. Germline CDR1 is DFQATT and CDR2 is SNEGSKA (reference sequence). As DNA, the CDR3 is TGCAGTGCTAGGGACAGGGTGGGGAATGAGCAGTTCTTC. Translated: CSARDRVGNEQFF.

This clonotype was observed at least ten times. As DNA, the CDR3 is TGCAGCGTTGGGGGGAACGAGCAGTACTTC. The encoded protein is CSVGGNEQYF. The chain is built from TRBV29-1 and TRBJ2-7; D may be TRBD1 or TRBD2 (5 bases each). Germline V gives CDR1 SQVTM, CDR2 ANQGSEA. There are 10 residues in the CDR3. Trimming removed 4 bases from V and 5 bases from J, with 6 bases in between.

This chain connects TRBV4-1 to TRBJ2-5; no definite D call. The V gene lost 0 bases and the J gene lost 5 bases, with 13 bases spanning the gap. This CDR3 region has 15 residues. CDR1 is MGHRA, CDR2 YSYEKL, per germline. The CDR3 coding sequence is TGCGCCAGCAGCCAAGACCCGACTGCCGGGGAGACCCAGTACTTC. Translated: CASSQDPTAGETQYF.

This clonotype was counted many times. V is TRBV27 and J is TRBJ2-5; D call uncertain. V was clipped by 3 bases and J by 2 bases, with 7 bases between them. The CDR3 runs to 13 residues. Germline CDR1 and CDR2: MNHEY and SMNVEV (reference sequence). The DNA for the CDR3 is TGTGCCAGCAGTTTCCGGGCTCAAGAGACCCAGTACTTC. Protein product: CASSFRAQETQYF.

This clonotype has a count of ten or more. The chain uses TRBV7-2 and TRBJ1-5; possibly TRBD1 for D (5 bases). The CDR3 covers 13 residues. Germline V gene data show CDR1 as SGHTA and CDR2 as FQGNSA. V lost 5 bases to trimming and J lost 4 bases, with 9 bases between them. CDR3: CASSRGQNQPQHF. CDR3 in DNA: TGTGCCAGCAGCCGGGGCCAAAATCAGCCCCAGCATTTT.

This clonotype came up many times. The chain carries TRBV7-9 and TRBJ1-2, with D possibly matching TRBD1 (5 bases). Germline lookup yields CDR1 SEHNR and CDR2 FQNEAQ (reference sequence). This CDR3 region has 14 residues. V lost 4 bases and J 2 bases, leaving 11 bases between the germline ends. Here the CDR3 DNA reads TGTGCCAGCAGCTCGCAGGGAATCAACTATGGCTACACCTTC. Its translation: CASSSQGINYGYTF.

This clonotype occurred many times. This chain joins TRBV6-5 and TRBJ2-5; 9 nucleotides align to TRBD2. The length of the CDR3 is 15 residues. Looked up from germline, CDR1 is MNHEY and CDR2 is SVGAGI. V shed 5 bases, J shed 5 bases, and the junction held 9 bases outside the gene matches. CDR3 loop: CASSQIAGVQETQYF. Here the CDR3 DNA reads TGTGCCAGCAGTCAGATAGCGGGGGTGCAGGAGACCCAGTACTTC.

This clonotype was counted between two and nine times. This chain joins TRBV5-6 and TRBJ2-7, with D perhaps TRBD1 or TRBD2 (5 bases each). Germline assignment: CDR1 SGHDT and CDR2 YYEEEE. V was trimmed by 4 bases and J by 3 bases, leaving 11 bases between them. The length of the CDR3 is 13 residues. The chain's CDR3 is CASSAGTYYEQYF. In nucleotides, the CDR3 is TGTGCCAGCAGCGCCGGGACGTACTACGAGCAGTACTTC.

The rearrangement joins TRBV6-5 to TRBJ1-2; the D is unclear. The CDR3 loop spans 15 amino acids. Per the germline V gene, CDR1 is MNHEY and CDR2 is SVGAGI. The V gene lost 0 bases and the J gene lost 2 bases, with 10 bases spanning the gap. The CDR3 region has the DNA TGTGCCAGCAGTTACTCGACGTACTGGAACTATGGCTACACCTTC. Residues: CASSYSTYWNYGYTF.

This clonotype was detected only a few times. The CDR3 region is CASSVDGTGGYGYTF. The CDR3 DNA is TGTGCCAGCAGCGTAGACGGGACAGGTGGCTATGGCTACACCTTC. The V call is TRBV9, the J call TRBJ1-2, with 8 bases fitting TRBD1. The CDR3 is 15 amino acids. Germline V lookup: CDR1 SGDLS, CDR2 YYNGEE. V shed 0 bases, J shed 4 bases, and the junction held 5 bases outside the gene matches.

This clonotype was counted at least ten times. The rearrangement joins TRBV5-1 to TRBJ2-1, with 10 bases identical to TRBD1. The CDR3 covers 13 residues. V was clipped by 3 bases and J by 6 bases; unmatched bases: 0. Germline CDR1 reads SGHRS; CDR2 reads YFSETQ. CDR3 sequence (DNA): TGCGCCAGCAGCTGGGACAGGGGCAATGAGCAGTTCTTC. This translates into CASSWDRGNEQFF.

Here the CDR3 DNA reads TGCAGTGCGGAGGGCAGCACAGATACGCAGTATTTT. This encodes CSAEGSTDTQYF. The rearrangement links TRBV20-1 to TRBJ2-3; tentative D call: TRBD2 (6 bases). Trimming stripped 6 bases from V and 0 bases from J, with 7 bases between. Germline lookup yields CDR1 DFQATT and CDR2 SNEGSKA (reference sequence). The CDR3 totals 12 residues.

The table lists this clonotype with a few counts. This rearrangement joins TRBV20-1 to TRBJ2-7, with 9 bases that match TRBD2. This CDR3 region has 17 residues. Unmatched junction bases numbered 19, after V lost 4 bases and J lost 6 bases. The germline V gene has CDR1 DFQATT and CDR2 SNEGSKA (reference sequence). The CDR3 coding sequence is TGCAGTGCTATTCGGCGGGGGGGCGGTTGGACCTTGCGCGAGCAGTACTTC. Translated, it gives CSAIRRGGGWTLREQYF.

Ten or more counts support this clonotype. This chain links TRBV3-1 with TRBJ1-6; TRBD1 might be the D (5 bases). CDR3 size: 13 residues. CDR1 and CDR2 from the germline V gene are LGHDT and YNNKEL (reference sequence). The V and J ends lost 6 bases and 9 bases respectively, with 12 bases between them. The CDR3 region has the DNA TGTGCCAGCAGAGGGGATTGGACTTCACCCCTCCACTTT. Its translation: CASRGDWTSPLHF. Looking up the rest from reference TRBV3-1 and TRBJ1-6 gives the full variable domain: DTAVSQTPKYLVTQMGNDKSIKCEQNLGHDTMYWYKQDSKKFLKIMFSYNNKELIINETVPNRFSPKSPDKAHLNLHINSLELGDSAVYFCASRGDWTSPLHFGNGTRLTVT.

The chain uses TRBV5-4 and TRBJ2-2; the D gene could be TRBD1 or TRBD2 (5 bases each). CDR1 and CDR2 from the germline V gene are SGHNT and YYREEE (reference sequence). V was clipped by 4 bases and J by 6 bases, with 16 bases between them. The CDR3 spans 15 residues. The CDR3 DNA reads TGTGCCAGCAGCGGGGACGCCCTGGGATCCGGGGAGCTGTTTTTT. This gives the protein CASSGDALGSGELFF.

The sample holds a few counts of this clonotype. CDR3 DNA: TGTGCCAGCAGCCCCGGGATTCTAATGACCGGGGAGCTGTTTTTT. Translation: CASSPGILMTGELFF. The chain recombines TRBV7-8 with TRBJ2-2, with D maybe TRBD2 (5 bases). Trimming left V 5 bases short and J 5 bases short, with 15 bases between. Germline CDR1 and CDR2: SGHVS and FQNEAQ. The CDR3 length is 15 residues.

This clonotype came up a few times. The V gene is TRBV11-2, the J gene TRBJ2-3, with D possibly matching TRBD2 (5 bases). V was shortened by 3 bases and J by 4 bases, with 8 bases between the two germline ends. This CDR3 comprises 13 residues. CDR1 SGHAT and CDR2 FQNNGV come from the germline V gene. CDR3 protein: CASSFGDPDTQYF. CDR3 nucleotides: TGTGCCAGCAGCTTCGGGGATCCAGATACGCAGTATTTT. Combining the CDR3 with reference TRBV11-2 and TRBJ2-3 gives the whole variable domain EAGVAQSPRYKIIEKRQSVAFWCNPISGHATLYWYQQILGQGPKLLIQFQNNGVVDDSQLPKDRFSAERLKGVDSTLKIQPAKLEDSAVYLCASSFGDPDTQYFGPGTRLTVL.

This chain links TRBV19 with TRBJ2-1; D unresolved. The CDR3 extends over 13 amino acids. V dropped 5 bases and J dropped 3 bases, with 8 bases sitting between them. CDR1 is LNHDA and CDR2 is SQIVND in the germline V gene (reference sequence). DNA of the CDR3: TGTGCCAGTAGTTGGACCAGCTACAATGAGCAGTTCTTC. Amino acids: CASSWTSYNEQFF.

This rearrangement joins TRBV9 to TRBJ2-1, with D unclear. The germline V and J ends were trimmed by 0 bases and 5 bases, with 6 bases remaining between them. In germline, CDR1 is SGDLS, CDR2 YYNGEE. The CDR3 is made up of 13 amino acids. Here the CDR3 reads CASSVDSNNEQFF. The CDR3 coding sequence is TGTGCCAGCAGCGTAGACAGCAACAATGAGCAGTTCTTC.

The sample holds many counts of this clonotype. The V and J genes are TRBV7-9 and TRBJ2-1; possible D gene TRBD2, 6 bases. The V end was cut by 3 bases, the J end by 4 bases, with 25 bases between. Looked up from germline, CDR1 is SEHNR and CDR2 is FQNEAQ (reference sequence). There are 19 residues in the CDR3. DNA of the CDR3: TGTGCCAGCAGCTTGGTGAGCGGGCCCATAAGCGACCGATACAATGAGCAGTTCTTC. Translating gives CASSLVSGPISDRYNEQFF.